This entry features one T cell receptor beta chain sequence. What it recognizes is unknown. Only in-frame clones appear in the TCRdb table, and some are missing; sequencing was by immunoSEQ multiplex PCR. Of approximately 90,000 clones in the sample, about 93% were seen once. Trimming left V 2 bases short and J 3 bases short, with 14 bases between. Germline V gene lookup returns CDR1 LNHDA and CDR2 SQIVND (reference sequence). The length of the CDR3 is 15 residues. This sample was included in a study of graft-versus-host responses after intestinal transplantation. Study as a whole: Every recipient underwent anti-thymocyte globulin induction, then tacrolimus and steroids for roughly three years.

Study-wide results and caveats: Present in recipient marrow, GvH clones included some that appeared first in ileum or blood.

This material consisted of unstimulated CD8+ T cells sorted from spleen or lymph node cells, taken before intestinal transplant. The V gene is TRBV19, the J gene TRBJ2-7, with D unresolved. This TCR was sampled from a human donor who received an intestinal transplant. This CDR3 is CASSIRSGQYYEQYF. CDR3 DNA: TGTGCCAGTAGTATAAGGTCAGGCCAATACTACGAGCAGTACTTC.